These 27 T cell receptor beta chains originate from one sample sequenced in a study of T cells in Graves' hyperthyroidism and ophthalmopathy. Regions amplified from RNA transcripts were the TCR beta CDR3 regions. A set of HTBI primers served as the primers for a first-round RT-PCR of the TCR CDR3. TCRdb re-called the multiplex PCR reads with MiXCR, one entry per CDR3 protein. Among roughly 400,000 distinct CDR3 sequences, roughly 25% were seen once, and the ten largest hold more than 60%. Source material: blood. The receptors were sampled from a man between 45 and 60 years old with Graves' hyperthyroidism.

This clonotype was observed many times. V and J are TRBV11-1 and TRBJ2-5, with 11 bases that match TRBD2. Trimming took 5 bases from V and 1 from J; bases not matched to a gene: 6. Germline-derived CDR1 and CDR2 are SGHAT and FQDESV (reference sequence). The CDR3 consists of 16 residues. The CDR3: CASSQTTSGIQETQYF. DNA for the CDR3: TGTGCCAGCAGCCAGACGACTAGCGGGATCCAAGAGACCCAGTACTTC.

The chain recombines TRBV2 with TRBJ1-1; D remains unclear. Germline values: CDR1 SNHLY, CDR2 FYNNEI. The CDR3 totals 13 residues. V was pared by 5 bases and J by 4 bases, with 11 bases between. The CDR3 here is CASSYGLSTEAFF. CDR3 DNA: TGTGCCAGCAGTTACGGTTTGAGCACTGAAGCTTTCTTT.

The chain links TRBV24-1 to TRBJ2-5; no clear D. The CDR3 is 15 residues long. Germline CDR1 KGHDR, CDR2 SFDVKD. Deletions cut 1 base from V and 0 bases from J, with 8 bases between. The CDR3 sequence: CATSDFGSYQETQYF. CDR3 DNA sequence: TGTGCCACCAGTGATTTTGGATCGTACCAAGAGACCCAGTACTTC.

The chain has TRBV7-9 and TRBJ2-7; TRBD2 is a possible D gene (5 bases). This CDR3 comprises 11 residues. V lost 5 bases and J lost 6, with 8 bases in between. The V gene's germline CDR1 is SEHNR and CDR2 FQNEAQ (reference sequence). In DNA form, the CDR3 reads TGTGCCAGCAGCATCGGGATCGAGCAGTACTTC. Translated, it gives CASSIGIEQYF.

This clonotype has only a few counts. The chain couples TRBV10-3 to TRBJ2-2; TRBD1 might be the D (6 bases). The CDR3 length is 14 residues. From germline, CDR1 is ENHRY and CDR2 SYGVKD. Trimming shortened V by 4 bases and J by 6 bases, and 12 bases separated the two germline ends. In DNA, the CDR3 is TGTGCCATCAGTGTGGGGGCAGACCCCGGGGAGCTGTTTTTT. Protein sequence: CAISVGADPGELFF.

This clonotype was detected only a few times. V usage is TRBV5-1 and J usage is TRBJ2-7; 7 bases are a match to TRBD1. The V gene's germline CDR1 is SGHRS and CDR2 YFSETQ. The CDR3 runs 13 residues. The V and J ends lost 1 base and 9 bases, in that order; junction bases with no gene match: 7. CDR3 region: CASSLSDRVGQYF. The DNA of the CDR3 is TGCGCCAGCAGCTTGAGCGACAGGGTGGGGCAGTACTTC.

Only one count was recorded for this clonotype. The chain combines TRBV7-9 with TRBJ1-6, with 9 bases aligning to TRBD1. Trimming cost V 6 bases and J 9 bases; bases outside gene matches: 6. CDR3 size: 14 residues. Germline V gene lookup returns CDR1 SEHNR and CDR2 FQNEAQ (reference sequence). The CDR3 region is CASSLGQGSSPLHF. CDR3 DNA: TGTGCCAGCAGTTTGGGACAGGGAAGTTCACCCCTCCACTTT.

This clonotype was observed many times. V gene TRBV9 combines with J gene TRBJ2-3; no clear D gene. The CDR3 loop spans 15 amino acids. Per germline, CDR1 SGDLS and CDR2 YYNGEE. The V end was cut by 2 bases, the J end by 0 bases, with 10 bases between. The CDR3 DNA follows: TGTGCCAGCAGCGTTAGGCTTACTAGCACAGATACGCAGTATTTT. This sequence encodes CASSVRLTSTDTQYF.

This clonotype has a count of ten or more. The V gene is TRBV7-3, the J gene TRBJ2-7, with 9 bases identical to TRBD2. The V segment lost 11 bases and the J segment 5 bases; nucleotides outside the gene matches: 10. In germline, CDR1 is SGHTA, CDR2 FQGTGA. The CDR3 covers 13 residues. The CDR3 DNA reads TGTGCCTGTGGGGTAGCGGGAGCCCACGAGCAGTACTTC. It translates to CACGVAGAHEQYF. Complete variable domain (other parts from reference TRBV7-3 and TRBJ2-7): GAGVSQTPSNKVTEKGKYVELRCDPISGHTALYWYRQSLGQGPEFLIYFQGTGAADDSGLPNDRFFAVRPEGSVSTLKIQRTERGDSAVYLCACGVAGAHEQYFGPGTRLTVT.

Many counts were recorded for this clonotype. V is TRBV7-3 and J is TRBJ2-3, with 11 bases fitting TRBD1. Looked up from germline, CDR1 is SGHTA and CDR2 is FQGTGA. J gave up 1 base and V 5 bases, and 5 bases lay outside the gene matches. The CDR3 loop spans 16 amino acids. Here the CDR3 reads CASSLRTGGRTDTQYF. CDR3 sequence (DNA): TGTGCCAGCAGCCTACGGACAGGGGGCCGCACAGATACGCAGTATTTT.

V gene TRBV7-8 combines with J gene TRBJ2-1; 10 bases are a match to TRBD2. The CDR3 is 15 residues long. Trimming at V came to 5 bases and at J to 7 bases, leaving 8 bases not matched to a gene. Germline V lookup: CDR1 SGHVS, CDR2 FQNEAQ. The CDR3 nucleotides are TGTGCCAGCAGCACCATAGCGGGAGGTCGGAATGAGCAGTTCTTC. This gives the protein CASSTIAGGRNEQFF.

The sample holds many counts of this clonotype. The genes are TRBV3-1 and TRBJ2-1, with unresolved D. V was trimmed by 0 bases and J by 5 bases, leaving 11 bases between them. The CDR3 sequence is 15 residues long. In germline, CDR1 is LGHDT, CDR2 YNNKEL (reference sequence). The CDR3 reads CASSQDPRLNNEQFF. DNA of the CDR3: TGTGCCAGCAGCCAAGATCCCCGCCTCAACAATGAGCAGTTCTTC.

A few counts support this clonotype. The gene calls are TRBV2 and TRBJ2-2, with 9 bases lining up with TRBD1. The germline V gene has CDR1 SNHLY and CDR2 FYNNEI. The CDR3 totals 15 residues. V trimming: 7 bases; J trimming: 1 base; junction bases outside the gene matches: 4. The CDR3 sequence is CASIYRGRNTGELFF. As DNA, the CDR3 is TGTGCCAGCATCTACAGGGGGCGGAACACCGGGGAGCTGTTTTTT.

In DNA form, the CDR3 reads TGTGCCACCAGTGATAGAGGCCCGGGACAGGGGGACTATGGCTACACCTTC. This encodes CATSDRGPGQGDYGYTF. The chain couples TRBV24-1 to TRBJ1-2; 11 nucleotides agree with TRBD1. Germline V gene sequence: CDR1 KGHDR, CDR2 SFDVKD. V lost 3 bases and J lost 3; bases outside the gene matches: 8. The CDR3 covers 17 residues.

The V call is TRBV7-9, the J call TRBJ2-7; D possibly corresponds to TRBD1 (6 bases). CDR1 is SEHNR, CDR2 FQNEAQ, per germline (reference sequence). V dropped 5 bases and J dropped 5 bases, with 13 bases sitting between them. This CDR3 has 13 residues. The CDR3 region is CASSGRGSNEQYF. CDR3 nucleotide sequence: TGTGCCAGCAGCGGCAGGGGCTCAAACGAGCAGTACTTC.

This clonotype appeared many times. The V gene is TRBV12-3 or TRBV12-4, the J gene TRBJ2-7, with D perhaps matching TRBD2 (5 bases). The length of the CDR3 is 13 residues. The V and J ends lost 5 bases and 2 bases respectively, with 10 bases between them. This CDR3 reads CASSRTGTYEQYF. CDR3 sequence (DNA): TGTGCCAGCAGTCGGACGGGAACCTACGAGCAGTACTTC.

CDR3 DNA: TGCGCCAGCAGCTTAACCGACAGGGGAGGTCGTAGGATAAGCGAGCAGTACTTC. Its translation: CASSLTDRGGRRISEQYF. The chain combines TRBV5-1 with TRBJ2-7; 8 positions agree with TRBD1. Looked up from germline, CDR1 is SGHRS and CDR2 is YFSETQ. V gave up 2 bases and J gave up 6 bases; unmatched junction bases: 19. CDR3 size: 18 residues.

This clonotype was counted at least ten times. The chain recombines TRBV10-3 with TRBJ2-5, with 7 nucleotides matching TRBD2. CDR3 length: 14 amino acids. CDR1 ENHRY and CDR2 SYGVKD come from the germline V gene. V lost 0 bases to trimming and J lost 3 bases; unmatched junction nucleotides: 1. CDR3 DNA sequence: TGTGCCATCAGTGAGTCGGGGACTAAAGAGACCCAGTACTTC. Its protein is CAISESGTKETQYF.

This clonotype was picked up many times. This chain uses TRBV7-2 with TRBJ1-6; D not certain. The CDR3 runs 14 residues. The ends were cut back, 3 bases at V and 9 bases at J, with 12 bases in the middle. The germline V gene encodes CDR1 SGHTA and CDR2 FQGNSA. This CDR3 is CASSLQSVGSPLHF. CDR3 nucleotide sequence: TGTGCCAGCAGCTTGCAGAGCGTGGGTTCACCCCTCCACTTT. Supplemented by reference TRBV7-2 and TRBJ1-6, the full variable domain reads GAGVSQSPSNKVTEKGKDVELRCDPISGHTALYWYRQSLGQGLEFLIYFQGNSAPDKSGLPSDRFSAERTGGSVSTLTIQRTQQEDSAVYLCASSLQSVGSPLHFGNGTRLTVT.

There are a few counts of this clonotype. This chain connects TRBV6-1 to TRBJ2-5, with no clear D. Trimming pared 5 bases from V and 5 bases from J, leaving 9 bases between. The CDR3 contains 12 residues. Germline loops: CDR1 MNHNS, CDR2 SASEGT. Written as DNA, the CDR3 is TGTGCCAGCAGTTCCCACCTGGAGACCCAGTACTTC. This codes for CASSSHLETQYF.

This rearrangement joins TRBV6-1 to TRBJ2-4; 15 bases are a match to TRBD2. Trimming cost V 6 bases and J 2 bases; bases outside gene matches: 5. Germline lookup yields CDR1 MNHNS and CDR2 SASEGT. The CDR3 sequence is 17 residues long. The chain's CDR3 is CASRGLAGGQTKNIQYF. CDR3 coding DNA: TGTGCCAGCAGGGGACTAGCGGGAGGTCAGACCAAAAACATTCAGTACTTC.

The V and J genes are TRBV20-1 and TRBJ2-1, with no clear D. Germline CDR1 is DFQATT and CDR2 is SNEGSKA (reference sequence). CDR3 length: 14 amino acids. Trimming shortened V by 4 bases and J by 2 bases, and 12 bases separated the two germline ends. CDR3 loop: CSAIHGTTYNEQFF. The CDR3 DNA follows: TGCAGTGCTATACATGGAACAACCTACAATGAGCAGTTCTTC.

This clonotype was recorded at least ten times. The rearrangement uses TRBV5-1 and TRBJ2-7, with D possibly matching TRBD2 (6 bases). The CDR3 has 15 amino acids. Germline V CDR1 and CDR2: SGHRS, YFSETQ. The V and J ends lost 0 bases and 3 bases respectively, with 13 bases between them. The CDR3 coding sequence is TGCGCCAGCAGCTTGGGGAGTCGGGGGTTCTACGAGCAGTACTTC. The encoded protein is CASSLGSRGFYEQYF.

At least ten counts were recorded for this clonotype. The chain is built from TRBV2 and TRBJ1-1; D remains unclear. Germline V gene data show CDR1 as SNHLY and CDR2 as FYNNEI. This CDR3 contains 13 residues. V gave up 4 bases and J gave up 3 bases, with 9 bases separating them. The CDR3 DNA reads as TGTGCCAGCAGTGGGGCGGAACACACTGAAGCTTTCTTT. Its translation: CASSGAEHTEAFF.

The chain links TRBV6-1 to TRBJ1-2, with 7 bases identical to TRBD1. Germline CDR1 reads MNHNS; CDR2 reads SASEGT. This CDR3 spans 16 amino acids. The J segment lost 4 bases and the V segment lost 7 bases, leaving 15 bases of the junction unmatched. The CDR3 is CASTKYPGQARYGYTF. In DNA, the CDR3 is TGTGCCAGCACCAAATATCCCGGACAGGCGCGCTATGGCTACACCTTC.

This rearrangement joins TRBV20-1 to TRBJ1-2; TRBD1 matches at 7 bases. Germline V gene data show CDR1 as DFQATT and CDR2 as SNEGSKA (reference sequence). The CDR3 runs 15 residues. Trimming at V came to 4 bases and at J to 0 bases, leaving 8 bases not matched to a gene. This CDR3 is CSAKGTGEANYGYTF. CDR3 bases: TGCAGTGCTAAAGGAACAGGGGAAGCTAACTATGGCTACACCTTC.

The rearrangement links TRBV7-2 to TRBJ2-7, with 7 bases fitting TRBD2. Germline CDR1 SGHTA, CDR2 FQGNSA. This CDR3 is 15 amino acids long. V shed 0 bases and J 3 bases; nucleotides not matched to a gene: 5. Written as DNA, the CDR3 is TGTGCCAGCAGCTTAGCGGCGGGAGCTGACTACGAGCAGTACTTC. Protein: CASSLAAGADYEQYF. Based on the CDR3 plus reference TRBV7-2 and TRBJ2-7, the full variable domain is GAGVSQSPSNKVTEKGKDVELRCDPISGHTALYWYRQSLGQGLEFLIYFQGNSAPDKSGLPSDRFSAERTGGSVSTLTIQRTQQEDSAVYLCASSLAAGADYEQYFGPGTRLTVT.